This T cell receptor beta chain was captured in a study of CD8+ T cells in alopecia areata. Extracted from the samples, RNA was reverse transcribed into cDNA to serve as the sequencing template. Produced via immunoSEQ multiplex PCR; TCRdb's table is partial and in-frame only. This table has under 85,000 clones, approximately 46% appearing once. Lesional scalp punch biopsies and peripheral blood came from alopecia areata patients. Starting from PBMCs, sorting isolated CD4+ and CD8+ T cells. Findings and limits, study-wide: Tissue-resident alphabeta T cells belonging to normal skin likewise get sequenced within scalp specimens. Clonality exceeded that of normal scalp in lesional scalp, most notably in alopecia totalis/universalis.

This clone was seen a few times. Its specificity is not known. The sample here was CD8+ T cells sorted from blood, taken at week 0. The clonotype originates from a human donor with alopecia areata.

The CDR3 spells CASSILADSYEQYF. CDR3 bases: TGTGCCAGCAGCATACTAGCGGACTCCTACGAGCAGTACTTC. The chain has TRBV9 and TRBJ2-7; 8 bases are a match to TRBD2. Germline V gene sequence: CDR1 SGDLS, CDR2 YYNGEE. This CDR3 has 14 residues. V shed 4 bases and J 0 bases; nucleotides not matched to a gene: 3.